This TCR beta chain derives from a study of T cell responses to AZD1222 COVID-19 vaccine. This table comes from immunoSEQ multiplex PCR, and its TCRdb copy is limited to in-frame clones, with some not included. The sample includes approximately 60,000 clones, roughly 89% of them seen just once. Overall study findings and caveats: An increase in Spike-specific TCR breadth and depth was observed after two AZD1222 doses.

Germline lookup yields CDR1 PRHDT and CDR2 FYEKMQ (reference sequence). This CDR3 comprises 18 residues. Unmatched junction bases numbered 8, after V lost 5 bases and J lost 0 bases. About this clone: What it binds is unknown.

The chain recombines TRBV13 with TRBJ2-6, with 9 positions matching TRBD1. The specimen comprised peripheral blood, sampled on day 0 of AZD1222 vaccination. The receptor was derived from an adult in good health. The CDR3 DNA follows: TGTGCCAGCAGCACCGAAGGGACAGGGCTCTCTGGGGCCAACGTCCTGACTTTC. Amino acids: CASSTEGTGLSGANVLTF.